This TCR beta chain was captured by sequencing in a study of T cell responses to AZD1222 COVID-19 vaccine. The wider study: Second-dose intervals of approximately 4 or approximately 12 weeks were pooled. Study-wide results and caveats: The study sampled repertoires only after the peak T cell response. The donor group comprised mostly white British people and more females; the analysis possibly underestimated clonal diversity. Regions 160-218 and 743-854 held dominance among vaccine-associated CD4 TCRs, which spanned spike.

This clone was picked up a small number of times. The antigen remains undetermined. Measured with immunoSEQ multiplex PCR; TCRdb has only the in-frame clones, and not every one. The sample holds fewer than 120,000 clones, 88% seen once. The V end lost 2 bases, the J end lost 0 bases, and 7 bases lay between the germline ends. CDR3 size: 14 residues. Germline values: CDR1 MDHEN, CDR2 SYDVKM. The sequence was collected from an adult in good health. Sequencing was performed on peripheral blood, taken on day 0 of AZD1222 vaccination. The gene calls are TRBV28 and TRBJ1-1; D unresolved. The CDR3 loop is CASSLSRMNTEAFF. CDR3 DNA: TGTGCCAGCAGTTTAAGCAGAATGAACACTGAAGCTTTCTTT.